The present T cell receptor (beta chain) was sequenced within a study of blood T cells in healthy people across ages. There are 14 residues in the CDR3. V lost 6 bases to trimming and J lost 7 bases; unmatched junction nucleotides: 6. From germline, CDR1 is MDHEN and CDR2 SYDVKM. Through a sample-barcoded 5' primer and a J-beta primer mix, a second PCR was run for about 6 to 12 cycles. TCRdb reanalysed the 5' RACE reads using MiXCR and keeps one entry per CDR3 protein. Of 1.4 million or so distinct CDR3 sequences in the sample, approximately 43% were seen once. A word on this clonotype: The antigen remains unidentified.

Samples had at least 6.5 million PBMCs isolated from them. Notes on the study in general: The study found more naive CD4+ cells and higher diversity in long-lived than aged donors. Naive T cell percentage showed a strong correlation with TCR beta diversity. PBMCs left unsorted prevented a conclusive naive versus antigen-experienced comparison.

The sequencing sample was made of blood. The V and J genes are TRBV28 and TRBJ1-6; TRBD1 matches 7 bases. This receptor was taken from a woman between 18 and 30 years old in good health. The CDR3 protein is CASSLTGRNSPLHF. The CDR3 region has the DNA TGTGCCAGCAGCCTGACAGGGCGCAATTCACCCCTCCACTTT.